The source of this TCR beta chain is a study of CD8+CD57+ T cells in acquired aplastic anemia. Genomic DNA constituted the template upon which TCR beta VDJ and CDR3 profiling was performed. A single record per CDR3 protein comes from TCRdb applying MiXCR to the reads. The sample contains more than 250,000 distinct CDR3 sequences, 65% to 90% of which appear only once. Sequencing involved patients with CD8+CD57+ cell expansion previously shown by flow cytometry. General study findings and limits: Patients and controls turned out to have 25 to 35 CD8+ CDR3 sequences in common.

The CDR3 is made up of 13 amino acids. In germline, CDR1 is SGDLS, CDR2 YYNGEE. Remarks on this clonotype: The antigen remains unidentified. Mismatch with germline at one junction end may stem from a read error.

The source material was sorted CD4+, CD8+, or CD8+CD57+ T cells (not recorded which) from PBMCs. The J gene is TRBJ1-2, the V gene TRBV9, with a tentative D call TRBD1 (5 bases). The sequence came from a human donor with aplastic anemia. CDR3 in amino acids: CASSVEGSFNQPF. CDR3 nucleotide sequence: TGTGCCAGCAGCGTAGAGGGGTCTTTTAATCAGCCCTTC.